Listed below are T cell receptor beta chains from one sample, sequenced in a study of blood T cell repertoires in COVID-19. Sequencing used immunoSEQ multiplex PCR; TCRdb keeps in-frame clones, though not all of them. The sample records roughly 140,000 clones, less than 90% being singletons. The sample was peripheral blood. These receptors were collected from a human donor in a cohort sampled during active COVID-19. CDR3s include the opening cysteine and the closing phenylalanine or tryptophan. The order of the fields is clone size, J gene, CDR3 length, D gene, V gene, CDR3 protein, CDR3 DNA. A D gene is named only where the DNA matches it firmly. Size tells how often a clone was seen (once, few, many) or the class of an expanded clone, and some rows leave it out.

clone size: NA; J gene: TRBJ1-2; CDR3 length: 18; D gene: NA; V gene: TRBV3-1/TRBV3-2; CDR3 protein: CASSQGTPGGGAHYGYTF; CDR3 DNA: TGTGCCAGCAGCCAAGGTACTCCCGGAGGGGGGGCCCACTATGGCTACACCTTC
clone size: NA; J gene: TRBJ1-2; CDR3 length: 17; D gene: NA; V gene: TRBV5-1; CDR3 protein: CASSPGLPPTRDYGYTF; CDR3 DNA: TGCGCCAGCAGCCCGGGACTCCCACCCACTCGGGACTATGGCTACACCTTC
clone size: once; J gene: TRBJ2-7; CDR3 length: 16; D gene: NA; V gene: TRBV5-4; CDR3 protein: CASSWSHRDMKYEQYF; CDR3 DNA: TGTGCCAGCAGCTGGAGCCACCGGGACATGAAATACGAGCAGTACTTC
clone size: NA; J gene: TRBJ1-6; CDR3 length: 13; D gene: NA; V gene: TRBV9; CDR3 protein: CASSVAPVTPLHF; CDR3 DNA: TGTGCCAGCAGCGTAGCACCAGTGACACCCCTCCACTTT
clone size: NA; J gene: TRBJ1-1; CDR3 length: 15; D gene: NA; V gene: TRBV9; CDR3 protein: CASSVDGVPNTEAFF; CDR3 DNA: TGTGCCAGCAGCGTAGACGGGGTTCCGAACACTGAAGCTTTCTTT
clone size: NA; J gene: TRBJ1-6; CDR3 length: 13; D gene: NA; V gene: TRBV30; CDR3 protein: CAWSGTGNSPLHF; CDR3 DNA: TGTGCCTGGAGTGGCACAGGGAATTCACCCCTCCACTTT
clone size: NA; J gene: TRBJ1-1; CDR3 length: 14; D gene: TRBD1; V gene: TRBV28; CDR3 protein: CASSYYRGLGEAFF; CDR3 DNA: TGTGCCAGCAGTTATTACAGGGGATTGGGTGAAGCTTTCTTT
clone size: NA; J gene: TRBJ2-3; CDR3 length: 11; D gene: NA; V gene: TRBV30; CDR3 protein: CASGPADTQYF; CDR3 DNA: TGTGCCTCGGGACCAGCAGATACGCAGTATTTT
clone size: NA; J gene: TRBJ1-2; CDR3 length: 14; D gene: NA; V gene: TRBV7-2; CDR3 protein: CASILGKGGYGYTF; CDR3 DNA: TGTGCCAGCATCTTGGGAAAGGGCGGGTATGGCTACACCTTC
clone size: NA; J gene: TRBJ1-2; CDR3 length: 14; D gene: TRBD1; V gene: TRBV7-2; CDR3 protein: CASRNRQGNYGYTF; CDR3 DNA: TGTGCCAGCAGAAATAGACAGGGAAACTATGGCTACACCTTC
clone size: once; J gene: TRBJ2-3; CDR3 length: 15; D gene: TRBD1; V gene: TRBV5-1; CDR3 protein: CASSLGTGSPDTQYF; CDR3 DNA: TGCGCCAGCAGCTTGGGGACAGGGTCCCCAGATACGCAGTATTTT
clone size: NA; J gene: TRBJ1-4; CDR3 length: 15; D gene: NA; V gene: TRBV7-2; CDR3 protein: CASSLSMSSNEKLFF; CDR3 DNA: TGTGCCAGCAGCTTAAGCATGTCTTCTAATGAAAAACTGTTTTTT
clone size: few; J gene: TRBJ1-2; CDR3 length: 16; D gene: TRBD1; V gene: TRBV19; CDR3 protein: CASSIGTGGAGAGYTF; CDR3 DNA: TGTGCCAGTAGTATCGGGACAGGGGGCGCGGGGGCCGGCTACACCTTC
clone size: NA; J gene: TRBJ1-1; CDR3 length: 15; D gene: NA; V gene: TRBV2; CDR3 protein: CASTGPRVGNTEAFF; CDR3 DNA: TGTGCCAGCACGGGTCCCAGGGTGGGGAACACTGAAGCTTTCTTT
clone size: NA; J gene: TRBJ1-5; CDR3 length: 16; D gene: TRBD1; V gene: TRBV3-1/TRBV3-2; CDR3 protein: CASSPRTGLKSQPQHF; CDR3 DNA: TGTGCCAGCAGCCCGAGGACAGGGTTGAAAAGTCAGCCCCAGCATTTT
clone size: NA; J gene: TRBJ2-5; CDR3 length: 15; D gene: TRBD1; V gene: TRBV19; CDR3 protein: CASSSGTGGFETQYF; CDR3 DNA: TGTGCCAGTAGTAGCGGGACAGGGGGCTTCGAGACCCAGTACTTC
clone size: NA; J gene: TRBJ1-2; CDR3 length: 13; D gene: TRBD1; V gene: TRBV7-9; CDR3 protein: CASTQTGGYGYTF; CDR3 DNA: TGTGCCAGCACTCAGACAGGGGGATATGGCTACACCTTC
clone size: NA; J gene: TRBJ2-7; CDR3 length: 15; D gene: TRBD1; V gene: TRBV10-1; CDR3 protein: CASSGMGQGHYEQYF; CDR3 DNA: TGCGCCAGCAGTGGGATGGGACAGGGACACTACGAGCAGTACTTC
clone size: NA; J gene: TRBJ2-3; CDR3 length: 14; D gene: NA; V gene: TRBV13; CDR3 protein: CASSPPGSVDTQYF; CDR3 DNA: TGTGCCAGCAGTCCCCCGGGGAGCGTAGATACGCAGTATTTT
clone size: few; J gene: TRBJ2-3; CDR3 length: 15; D gene: NA; V gene: TRBV7-2; CDR3 protein: CASSLWTTSTDTQYF; CDR3 DNA: TGTGCCAGCAGCTTATGGACTACGAGCACAGATACGCAGTATTTT